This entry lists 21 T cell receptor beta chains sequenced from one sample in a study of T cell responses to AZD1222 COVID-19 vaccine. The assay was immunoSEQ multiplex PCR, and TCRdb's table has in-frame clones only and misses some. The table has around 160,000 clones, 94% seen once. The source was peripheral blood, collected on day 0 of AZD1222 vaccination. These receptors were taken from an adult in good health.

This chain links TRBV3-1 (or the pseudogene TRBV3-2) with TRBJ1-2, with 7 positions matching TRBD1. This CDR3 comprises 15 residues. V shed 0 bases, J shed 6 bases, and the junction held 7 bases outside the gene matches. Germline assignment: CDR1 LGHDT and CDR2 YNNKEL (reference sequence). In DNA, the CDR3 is TGTGCCAGCAGCCAAGAAAGTGTCAGGGGGGATGGCTACACCTTC. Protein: CASSQESVRGDGYTF.

CDR3 loop: CASSLNHNEQFF. CDR3 in DNA: TGTGCCAGCAGCCTGAACCACAATGAGCAGTTCTTC. The chain links TRBV11-2 to TRBJ2-1, with D unclear. V was pared by 5 bases and J by 5 bases, with 7 bases between. The CDR3 has 12 amino acids. Per germline, CDR1 SGHAT and CDR2 FQNNGV.

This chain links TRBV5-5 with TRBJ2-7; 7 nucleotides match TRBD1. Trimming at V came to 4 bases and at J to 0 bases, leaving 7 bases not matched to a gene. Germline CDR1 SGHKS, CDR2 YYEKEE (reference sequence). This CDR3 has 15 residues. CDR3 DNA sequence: TGTGCCAGCAGCCTCTATCGGACAGGCTCCTACGAGCAGTACTTC. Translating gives CASSLYRTGSYEQYF.

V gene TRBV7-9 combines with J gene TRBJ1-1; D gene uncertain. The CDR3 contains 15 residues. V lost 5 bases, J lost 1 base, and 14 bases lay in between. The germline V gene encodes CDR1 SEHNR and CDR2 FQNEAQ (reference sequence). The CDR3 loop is CASSPWPDGNTEAFF. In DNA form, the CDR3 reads TGTGCCAGCAGCCCCTGGCCAGATGGGAACACTGAAGCTTTCTTT.

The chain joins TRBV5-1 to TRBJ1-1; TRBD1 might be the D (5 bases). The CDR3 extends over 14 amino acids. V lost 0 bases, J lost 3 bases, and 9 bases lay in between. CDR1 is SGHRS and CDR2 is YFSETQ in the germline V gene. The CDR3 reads CASSLAGRDTEAFF. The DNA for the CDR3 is TGCGCCAGCAGCTTGGCAGGGAGGGACACTGAAGCTTTCTTT.

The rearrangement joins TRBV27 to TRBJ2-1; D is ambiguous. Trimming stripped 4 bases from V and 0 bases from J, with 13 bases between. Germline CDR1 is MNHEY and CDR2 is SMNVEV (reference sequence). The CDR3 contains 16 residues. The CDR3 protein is CASSSRTASSYNEQFF. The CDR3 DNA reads TGTGCCAGCAGTTCACGGACGGCGAGCTCCTACAATGAGCAGTTCTTC.

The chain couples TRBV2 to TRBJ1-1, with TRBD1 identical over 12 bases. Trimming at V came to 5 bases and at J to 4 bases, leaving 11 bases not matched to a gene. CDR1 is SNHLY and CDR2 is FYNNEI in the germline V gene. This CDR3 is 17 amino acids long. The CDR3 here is CASSTGTGGAAGTEAFF. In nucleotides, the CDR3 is TGTGCCAGCAGTACCGGGACAGGGGGCGCGGCTGGCACTGAAGCTTTCTTT. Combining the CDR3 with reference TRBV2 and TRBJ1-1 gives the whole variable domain EPEVTQTPSHQVTQMGQEVILRCVPISNHLYFYWYRQILGQKVEFLVSFYNNEISEKSEIFDDQFSVERPDGSNFTLKIRSTKLEDSAMYFCASSTGTGGAAGTEAFFGQGTRLTVV.

The CDR3 protein is CASSLAGMNTEAFF. In nucleotides, the CDR3 is TGTGCCAGCAGTTTAGCGGGAATGAACACTGAAGCTTTCTTT. V gene TRBV28 combines with J gene TRBJ1-1, with D unclear. The CDR3 covers 14 residues. V lost 2 bases, J lost 0 bases, and 7 bases lay in between. Germline CDR1 reads MDHEN; CDR2 reads SYDVKM.

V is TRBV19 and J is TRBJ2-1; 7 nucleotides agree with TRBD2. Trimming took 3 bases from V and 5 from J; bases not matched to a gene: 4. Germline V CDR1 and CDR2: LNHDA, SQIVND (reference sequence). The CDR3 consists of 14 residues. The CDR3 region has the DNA TGTGCCAGTAGTATGGGACTACACCACAATGAGCAGTTCTTC. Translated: CASSMGLHHNEQFF. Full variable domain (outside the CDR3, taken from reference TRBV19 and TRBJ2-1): DGGITQSPKYLFRKEGQNVTLSCEQNLNHDAMYWYRQDPGQGLRLIYYSQIVNDFQKGDIAEGYSVSREKKESFPLTVTSAQKNPTAFYLCASSMGLHHNEQFFGPGTRLTVL.

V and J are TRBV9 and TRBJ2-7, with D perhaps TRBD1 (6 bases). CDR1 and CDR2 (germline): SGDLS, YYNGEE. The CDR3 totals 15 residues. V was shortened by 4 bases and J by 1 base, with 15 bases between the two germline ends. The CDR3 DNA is TGTGCCAGCAGCCCTCTAGCAGGACAGTCCTACGAGCAGTACTTC. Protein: CASSPLAGQSYEQYF.

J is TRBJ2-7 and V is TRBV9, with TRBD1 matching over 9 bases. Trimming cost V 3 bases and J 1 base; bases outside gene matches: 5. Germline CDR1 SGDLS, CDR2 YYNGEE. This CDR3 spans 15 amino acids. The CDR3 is CASSAGTGPSYEQYF. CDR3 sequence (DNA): TGTGCCAGCAGCGCTGGGACAGGGCCATCCTACGAGCAGTACTTC.

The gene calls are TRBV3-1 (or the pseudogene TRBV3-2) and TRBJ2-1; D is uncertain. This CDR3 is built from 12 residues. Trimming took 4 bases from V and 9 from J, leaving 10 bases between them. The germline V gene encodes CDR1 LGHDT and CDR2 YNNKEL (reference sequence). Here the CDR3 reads CASSRRLGEQFF. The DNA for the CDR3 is TGTGCCAGCAGCCGACGCTTGGGTGAGCAGTTCTTC.

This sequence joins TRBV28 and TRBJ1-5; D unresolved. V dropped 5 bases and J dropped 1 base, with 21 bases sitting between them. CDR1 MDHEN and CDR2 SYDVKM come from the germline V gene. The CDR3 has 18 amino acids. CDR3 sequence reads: CASSEGSAGVFSNQPQHF. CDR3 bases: TGTGCCAGCAGTGAAGGGTCGGCGGGTGTCTTCAGCAATCAGCCCCAGCATTTT.

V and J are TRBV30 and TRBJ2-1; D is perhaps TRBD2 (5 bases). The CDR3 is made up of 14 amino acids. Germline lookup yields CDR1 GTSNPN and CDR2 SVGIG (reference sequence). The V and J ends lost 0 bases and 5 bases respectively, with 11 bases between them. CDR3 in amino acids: CAWSVVLANNEQFF. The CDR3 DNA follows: TGTGCCTGGAGTGTGGTTCTAGCCAACAATGAGCAGTTCTTC.

The CDR3 DNA follows: TGTGCCAGCAGCTTTTTTCGATCGGTGAACACTGAAGCTTTCTTT. As protein: CASSFFRSVNTEAFF. The V gene is TRBV5-4, the J gene TRBJ1-1, with unresolved D. With 2 bases removed from V and 0 bases from J, the gap between germline ends came to 11 bases. Germline V gene data show CDR1 as SGHNT and CDR2 as YYREEE (reference sequence). The CDR3 runs 15 residues.

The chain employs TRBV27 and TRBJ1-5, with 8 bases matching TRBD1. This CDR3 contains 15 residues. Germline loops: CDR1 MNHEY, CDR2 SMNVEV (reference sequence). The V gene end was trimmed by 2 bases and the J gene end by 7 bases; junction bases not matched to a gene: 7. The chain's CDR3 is CASSLIGQGYQPQHF. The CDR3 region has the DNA TGTGCCAGCAGTTTAATAGGACAGGGATACCAGCCCCAGCATTTT.

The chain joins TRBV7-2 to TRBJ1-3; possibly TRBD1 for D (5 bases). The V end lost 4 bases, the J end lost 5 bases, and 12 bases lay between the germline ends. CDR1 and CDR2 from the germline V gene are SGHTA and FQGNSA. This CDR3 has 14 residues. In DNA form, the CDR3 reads TGTGCCAGCAGCTCACAAGCGGGGCGAAACACCATATATTTT. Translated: CASSSQAGRNTIYF.

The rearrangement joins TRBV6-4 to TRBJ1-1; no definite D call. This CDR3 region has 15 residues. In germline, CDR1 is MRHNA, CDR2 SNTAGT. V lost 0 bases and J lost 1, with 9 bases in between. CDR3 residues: CASSDSMQENTEAFF. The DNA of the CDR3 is TGTGCCAGCAGTGACTCCATGCAGGAGAACACTGAAGCTTTCTTT.

CDR3 sequence reads: CASSKAQNSNTEAFF. The CDR3 DNA follows: TGTGCCAGCAGCAAAGCGCAAAATTCGAACACTGAAGCTTTCTTT. V and J are TRBV21-1 and TRBJ1-1. TRBV21-1 has pseudogene status. This CDR3 comprises 15 residues.

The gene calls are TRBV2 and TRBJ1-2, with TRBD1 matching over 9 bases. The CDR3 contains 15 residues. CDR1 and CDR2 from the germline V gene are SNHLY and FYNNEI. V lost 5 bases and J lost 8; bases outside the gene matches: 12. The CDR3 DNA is TGTGCCAGCAGTCTTTTCCCGGGACAGGGAGAAGGCTACACCTTC. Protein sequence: CASSLFPGQGEGYTF.

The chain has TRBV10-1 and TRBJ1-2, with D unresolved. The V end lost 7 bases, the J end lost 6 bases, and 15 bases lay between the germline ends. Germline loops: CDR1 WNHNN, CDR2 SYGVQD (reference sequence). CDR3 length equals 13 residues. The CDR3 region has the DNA TGCGCCAGCACCCCAAGGGCAGCCCATGGCTACACCTTC. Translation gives CASTPRAAHGYTF.